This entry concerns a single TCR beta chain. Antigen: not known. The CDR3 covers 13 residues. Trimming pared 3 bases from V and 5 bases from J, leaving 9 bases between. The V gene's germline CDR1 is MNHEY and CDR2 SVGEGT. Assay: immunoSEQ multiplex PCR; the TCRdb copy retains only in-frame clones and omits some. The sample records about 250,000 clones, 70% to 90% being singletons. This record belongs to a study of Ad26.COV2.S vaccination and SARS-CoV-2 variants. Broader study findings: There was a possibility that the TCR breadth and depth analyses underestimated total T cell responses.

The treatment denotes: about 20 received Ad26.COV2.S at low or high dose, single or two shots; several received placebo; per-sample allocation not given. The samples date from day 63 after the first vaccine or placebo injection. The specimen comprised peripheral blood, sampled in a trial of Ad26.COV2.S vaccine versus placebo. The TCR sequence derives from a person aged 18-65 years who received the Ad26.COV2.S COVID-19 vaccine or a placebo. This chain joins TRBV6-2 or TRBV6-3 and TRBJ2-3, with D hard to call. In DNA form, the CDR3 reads TGTGCCAGCAGTTATCCGACCCAAGATACGCAGTATTTT. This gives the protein CASSYPTQDTQYF.